The 10 T cell receptor beta chains below come from one sample, sequenced in a study of early T cells in non-severe SARS-CoV-2 infection. Via MiXCR, TCRdb re-called the 5' RACE reads, giving one row per CDR3 protein. There are about 33,000 distinct CDR3 sequences in the sample; over 4.5% occur only once, and less than 35% lies in the top ten. The specimen sequenced was whole blood. These receptors came from an adult who was a healthcare worker with PCR-confirmed SARS-CoV-2 infection or an uninfected control (not recorded which).

This clonotype was seen ten or more times. The V gene is TRBV9, the J gene TRBJ2-7; perhaps TRBD1 as D (6 bases). The CDR3 runs to 15 residues. V dropped 0 bases and J dropped 1 base, with 11 bases sitting between them. Germline CDR1 reads SGDLS; CDR2 reads YYNGEE. Here the CDR3 reads CASSVGLDRSYEQYF. The CDR3 DNA reads as TGTGCCAGCAGCGTAGGTTTGGACAGATCCTACGAGCAGTACTTC.

This chain's CDR3 is CASSPRFTQGHDGYTF. The DNA of the CDR3 is TGTGCCAGCTCACCACGATTTACCCAGGGGCATGATGGCTACACCTTC. This chain links TRBV18 with TRBJ1-2; a possible D gene is TRBD1 (6 bases). Germline V gene data show CDR1 as KGHSH and CDR2 as LQKENI. The V and J ends lost 1 base and 6 bases respectively, with 18 bases between them. The CDR3 loop spans 16 amino acids. The full variable domain, completed using reference TRBV18 and TRBJ1-2, is NAGVMQNPRHLVRRRGQEARLRCSPMKGHSHVYWYRQLPEEGLKFMVYLQKENIIDESGMPKERFSAEFPKEGPSILRIQQVVRGDSAAYFCASSPRFTQGHDGYTFGSGTRLTVV.

As DNA, the CDR3 is TGTGCCAGCTCCCCGGTAGGGGGCACTGAAGCTTTCTTT. The encoded protein is CASSPVGGTEAFF. This chain joins TRBV18 and TRBJ1-1; TRBD1 is a possible D gene (6 bases). The CDR3 is 13 amino acids. From germline, CDR1 is KGHSH and CDR2 LQKENI. V lost 6 bases and J 4 bases, leaving 12 bases between the germline ends.

The sample holds many counts of this clonotype. The chain employs TRBV5-1 and TRBJ2-4, with a possible D match to TRBD1 (5 bases). Looked up from germline, CDR1 is SGHRS and CDR2 is YFSETQ. Trimming shortened V by 4 bases and J by 5 bases, and 10 bases separated the two germline ends. This CDR3 is built from 13 residues. The CDR3 region has the DNA TGCGCCAGCAGCACCGACAGCCAAAACATTCAGTACTTC. Encoded protein: CASSTDSQNIQYF. The variable domain in full, completed from reference TRBV5-1 and TRBJ2-4, reads KAGVTQTPRYLIKTRGQQVTLSCSPISGHRSVSWYQQTPGQGLQFLFEYFSETQRNKGNFPGRFSGRQFSNSRSEMNVSTLELGDSALYLCASSTDSQNIQYFGAGTRLSVL.

The chain combines TRBV20-1 with TRBJ1-5; 9 bases are shared with TRBD1. The CDR3 has 16 amino acids. Trimming took 5 bases from V and 0 from J; bases not matched to a gene: 8. Germline-derived CDR1 and CDR2 are DFQATT and SNEGSKA (reference sequence). CDR3: CSARGQGKTSNQPQHF. The CDR3 DNA is TGCAGTGCTCGCGGACAGGGGAAAACTAGCAATCAGCCCCAGCATTTT.

This clonotype was recorded at least ten times. The rearrangement joins TRBV7-9 to TRBJ2-3, with a weak D call TRBD2 (5 bases). V was pared by 5 bases and J by 0 bases, with 15 bases between. From germline, CDR1 is SEHNR and CDR2 FQNEAQ (reference sequence). This CDR3 is 16 amino acids long. For the CDR3, the DNA is TGTGCCAGCAGCCCAGAGGGCTATTTCAGCACAGATACGCAGTATTTT. Amino acids: CASSPEGYFSTDTQYF.

In this sample, this clonotype turned up a few times. The V gene is TRBV27, the J gene TRBJ2-7; 8 nucleotides line up with TRBD1. V trimming: 6 bases; J trimming: 3 bases; junction bases outside the gene matches: 10. The length of the CDR3 is 15 residues. CDR1 and CDR2 from the germline V gene are MNHEY and SMNVEV (reference sequence). The CDR3, as DNA: TGTGCCAGCAGCCAGGGGCCGACAGGGGTCTACGAGCAGTACTTC. Translating it yields CASSQGPTGVYEQYF.

At least ten counts were recorded for this clonotype. The V and J genes are TRBV9 and TRBJ2-2; TRBD1 aligns across 8 bases. Germline V gives CDR1 SGDLS, CDR2 YYNGEE. With 2 bases clipped from V and 2 bases from J, the junction kept 5 bases outside the gene matches. The CDR3 totals 16 residues. In DNA form, the CDR3 reads TGTGCCAGCAGCGTTCGACAGGGGCAAAACACCGGGGAGCTGTTTTTT. As protein: CASSVRQGQNTGELFF. Full variable domain (missing parts from reference TRBV9 and TRBJ2-2): DSGVTQTPKHLITATGQRVTLRCSPRSGDLSVYWYQQSLDQGLQFLIQYYNGEERAKGNILERFSAQQFPDLHSELNLSSLELGDSALYFCASSVRQGQNTGELFFGEGSRLTVL.

This clonotype appeared a few times. The chain joins TRBV10-3 to TRBJ1-2; D is perhaps TRBD1 (5 bases). The V end was cut by 6 bases, the J end by 7 bases, with 15 bases between. Germline V gene lookup returns CDR1 ENHRY and CDR2 SYGVKD. This CDR3 region has 13 residues. The CDR3 here is CAIRQASLLGYTF. CDR3 nucleotides: TGTGCCATCAGACAGGCTTCGCTGCTTGGCTACACCTTC.

Ten or more counts support this clonotype. The chain links TRBV6-5 to TRBJ2-1, with 7 bases fitting TRBD2. This CDR3 is 14 amino acids long. V was pared by 6 bases and J by 7 bases, with 9 bases of the junction left unmatched. The germline V gene has CDR1 MNHEY and CDR2 SVGAGI. In nucleotides, the CDR3 is TGTGCCAGCAGGGCTCCGCGGGAGTGGAATGAGCAGTTCTTC. Translating it yields CASRAPREWNEQFF.